This is a list of T cell receptor beta chains from one sample in a study of cytomegalovirus exposure and HLA in healthy donors. Assay: immunoSEQ multiplex PCR; the TCRdb copy retains only in-frame clones and omits some. The top ten clones hold about 7.6% of a sample with over 70,000 clones, less than 75% of them seen once. The sample taken for sequencing was PBMCs. Receptor source: a man aged 35 to 55 in good health and CMV-seropositive. CDR3s include the opening cysteine and the closing phenylalanine or tryptophan. A D gene is named only where the DNA matches it firmly. A row's size may be missing; if present it is once, few, many or a size class.

-,TRBJ1-5,-,TRBV6-5,CASSYSGDQPQHF,TGTGCCAGCAGTTACTCCGGGGATCAGCCCCAGCATTTT
TRBD1,TRBJ1-2,-,TRBV7-9,CASSQDRDGYTF,TGTGCCAGCAGCCAGGACAGGGACGGCTACACCTTC
TRBD1,TRBJ1-5,few,TRBV2,CASSVSTGGGGEPQHF,TGTGCCAGCAGTGTGTCAACAGGGGGTGGGGGGGAGCCCCAGCATTTT
TRBD2,TRBJ2-3,-,TRBV29-1,CSVGLAGVTDTQYF,TGCAGCGTGGGACTAGCGGGAGTGACAGATACGCAGTATTTT
TRBD1,TRBJ1-4,-,TRBV9,CASSFQGETNEKLFF,TGTGCCAGCAGCTTCCAGGGGGAAACTAATGAAAAACTGTTTTTT
-,TRBJ1-1,many,TRBV29-1,CSVASGSKTEAFF,TGCAGCGTGGCCTCAGGGTCTAAAACTGAAGCTTTCTTT
-,TRBJ2-7,-,TRBV4-3,CASSHSEGQYEQYF,TGCGCCAGCAGCCACTCGGAGGGGCAGTACGAGCAGTACTTC
TRBD2,TRBJ2-3,few,TRBV28,CASSPGWSGRTDTQYF,TGTGCCAGCAGCCCCGGTTGGAGCGGGAGAACAGATACGCAGTATTTT
TRBD1,TRBJ1-4,once,TRBV29-1,CSVRQGNEKLFF,TGCAGCGTTCGACAGGGTAATGAAAAACTGTTTTTT
-,TRBJ1-5,-,TRBV28,CASSLWDTGTGINQPQHF,TGTGCCAGCAGTTTATGGGACACCGGGACTGGCATCAATCAGCCCCAGCATTTT
-,TRBJ2-7,many,TRBV5-4,CASSPRPTSYEQYF,TGTGCCAGCAGCCCTCGACCGACTAGCTACGAGCAGTACTTC
-,TRBJ1-5,few,TRBV19,CASSISGNSNQPQHF,TGTGCCAGTAGTATCTCCGGGAATAGCAATCAGCCCCAGCATTTT
TRBD2,TRBJ2-2,few,TRBV5-6,CASSLAPGLADTGELFF,TGTGCCAGCAGCTTGGCCCCGGGACTAGCGGACACCGGGGAGCTGTTTTTT
-,TRBJ2-1,-,TRBV6-5,CASSFFAFESSEQFF,TGTGCCAGCAGTTTCTTCGCCTTTGAGTCTAGTGAGCAGTTCTTC
-,TRBJ1-1,-,TRBV28,CASTPTGRNTEAFF,TGTGCCAGCACCCCTACAGGGCGGAACACTGAAGCTTTCTTT
-,TRBJ1-2,-,TRBV6-6,CASSPSPNYGYTF,TGTGCCAGCAGCCCATCCCCTAACTATGGCTACACCTTC
TRBD1,TRBJ1-1,-,TRBV19,CASSPQGDEAFF,TGTGCCAGTAGTCCACAGGGGGATGAAGCTTTCTTT
TRBD1,TRBJ1-2,few,TRBV5-4,CASGARGLARYGYTF,TGTGCCAGCGGGGCCAGGGGGCTTGCCCGCTATGGCTACACCTTC
-,TRBJ1-2,-,TRBV4-2,CASSQPRTEYGYTF,TGTGCCAGCAGCCAGCCCCGGACAGAGTATGGCTACACCTTC
-,TRBJ1-1,-,TRBV5-1,CASSLGTGGTEAFF,TGCGCCAGCAGCCTAGGGACGGGAGGTACTGAAGCTTTCTTT
TRBD1,TRBJ1-6,-,TRBV7-8,CASSYQGAIRDSPLHF,TGTGCCAGCAGCTATCAGGGGGCTATTCGAGATTCACCCCTCCACTTT
-,TRBJ2-7,many,TRBV9,CASSLAGQGPPYEQYF,TGTGCCAGCAGCCTTGCCGGGCAGGGGCCCCCCTACGAGCAGTACTTC
TRBD1,TRBJ1-5,few,TRBV6-1,CASSEIGGIQPQHF,TGTGCCAGCAGTGAAATAGGGGGCATTCAGCCCCAGCATTTT
-,TRBJ2-7,-,TRBV4-1,CASSQEAGQSYEQYF,TGCGCCAGCAGCCAAGAGGCGGGACAGAGCTACGAGCAGTACTTC
TRBD1,TRBJ1-1,-,TRBV9,CASSPRDREGAFF,TGTGCCAGCAGTCCCCGGGACAGGGAGGGAGCTTTCTTT
TRBD1,TRBJ1-1,-,TRBV5-1,CASSPDRGSEAFF,TGCGCCAGCAGCCCTGACAGGGGGTCTGAAGCTTTCTTT
-,TRBJ1-1,once,TRBV5-6,CASSLGREGYTEAFF,TGTGCCAGCAGCTTGGGGAGGGAAGGGTACACTGAAGCTTTCTTT
TRBD1,TRBJ2-2,-,TRBV30,CASRQGVAGELFF,TGTGCCTCCCGACAGGGGGTTGCCGGGGAGCTGTTTTTT
-,TRBJ2-1,-,TRBV9,CASSVYGIGNEQFF,TGTGCCAGCAGCGTATACGGGATTGGCAATGAGCAGTTCTTC
TRBD1,TRBJ2-7,-,TRBV5-1,CASSLAGQGAFDEQYF,TGCGCCAGCAGCTTGGCCGGACAGGGGGCTTTTGACGAGCAGTACTTC
-,TRBJ1-3,few,TRBV5-4,CASHTRSRNTIYF,TGTGCCAGCCACACCCGATCGAGAAACACCATATATTTT
TRBD1,TRBJ1-1,-,TRBV7-6,CASSPRQGPSAFF,TGTGCCAGCAGCCCGAGACAGGGACCATCGGCTTTCTTT
TRBD1,TRBJ2-5,-,TRBV19,CASMGLTGGQETQYF,TGTGCCAGTATGGGACTGACAGGGGGGCAAGAGACCCAGTACTTC
-,TRBJ1-1,-,TRBV4-2,CASSHTLRQDVNTEAFF,TGTGCCAGCAGCCACACTCTTCGACAGGATGTGAACACTGAAGCTTTCTTT
-,TRBJ1-5,-,TRBV7-2,CASSFLGNQPQHF,TGTGCCAGCAGCTTTCTTGGCAATCAGCCCCAGCATTTT
-,TRBJ1-2,-,TRBV5-1,CASSLEGANLYGYTF,TGCGCCAGCAGCTTGGAAGGGGCCAATCTCTATGGCTACACCTTC
TRBD1,TRBJ1-1,few,TRBV6-6,CASRDRDRGGNTEAFF,TGTGCCAGCAGGGACCGAGACAGGGGAGGGAACACTGAAGCTTTCTTT
TRBD2,TRBJ2-1,few,TRBV6-5,CASSYTPSGGNNEQFF,TGTGCCAGCAGTTACACCCCTAGCGGGGGTAACAATGAGCAGTTCTTC
-,TRBJ1-2,few,TRBV15,CATSESPISLYGYTF,TGTGCCACCAGCGAGTCGCCCATCTCGCTATATGGCTACACCTTC
-,TRBJ2-5,-,TRBV5-6,CASSLVYSGGVETQYF,TGTGCCAGCAGCTTGGTATATAGCGGAGGGGTAGAGACCCAGTACTTC
TRBD2,TRBJ2-2,-,TRBV7-7,CASSSLAGSNTGELFF,TGTGCTAGCAGCTCACTAGCGGGGTCGAACACCGGGGAGCTGTTTTTT
TRBD2,TRBJ2-3,-,TRBV5-6,CASRLAGDSTDTQYF,TGTGCCAGCCGACTAGCGGGAGATTCCACAGATACGCAGTATTTT
-,TRBJ1-1,-,TRBV11-2,CASSLSGSAEAFF,TGTGCCAGCAGCTTAAGCGGTAGCGCTGAAGCTTTCTTT
TRBD1,TRBJ1-4,-,TRBV5-4,CASSLIGGTGVEKLFF,TGTGCCAGCAGCTTGATTGGAGGGACAGGGGTTGAAAAACTGTTTTTT
-,TRBJ1-5,-,TRBV27,CASSSTTGLGRSQPQHF,TGTGCCAGCAGTTCAACGACAGGTTTGGGTCGTAGTCAGCCCCAGCATTTT
-,TRBJ2-7,-,TRBV4-1,CASSFQARDGYEQYF,TGCGCCAGCAGCTTCCAGGCGCGGGATGGCTACGAGCAGTACTTC
-,TRBJ1-1,-,TRBV2,CASMFQAGNTEAFF,TGTGCCAGCATGTTCCAGGCCGGGAACACTGAAGCTTTCTTT
-,TRBJ2-3,-,TRBV20-1,CSAGDTDTQYF,TGCAGTGCCGGGGACACAGATACGCAGTATTTT
-,TRBJ1-4,-,TRBV6-6,CASSLATNEKLFF,TGTGCCAGCAGCCTTGCAACTAATGAAAAACTGTTTTTT
-,TRBJ2-6,-,TRBV5-1,CASSPVRGANVLTF,TGCGCCAGCAGCCCCGTTCGGGGGGCCAACGTCCTGACTTTC
-,TRBJ2-2,-,TRBV5-6,CATSVFRGTGELFF,TGTGCCACCTCTGTTTTCCGAGGCACCGGGGAGCTGTTTTTT
-,TRBJ1-2,-,TRBV28,CASMTDDYGYTF,TGTGCCAGCATGACAGACGACTATGGCTACACCTTC
TRBD1,TRBJ1-4,-,TRBV6-5,CASMTGQGNEKLFF,TGTGCCAGCATGACCGGACAGGGGAACGAAAAACTGTTTTTT
TRBD1,TRBJ1-1,-,TRBV5-1,CASSLEAGGIRKPNTEAFF,TGCGCCAGCAGCTTGGAGGCAGGGGGCATACGGAAACCGAACACTGAAGCTTTCTTT
-,TRBJ1-1,-,TRBV28,CASSSRARVTEAFF,TGTGCCAGCAGTTCCCGGGCCAGGGTGACTGAAGCTTTCTTT
TRBD2,TRBJ2-1,few,TRBV5-5,CASSTRLAGEAEQFF,TGTGCCAGCAGCACTCGACTAGCGGGAGAGGCTGAGCAGTTCTTC
-,TRBJ2-7,-,TRBV7-3,CASSTRQISSYEQYF,TGTGCCAGCAGTACGAGACAGATAAGCTCCTACGAGCAGTACTTC
-,TRBJ1-2,-,TRBV30,CAWSVKGNYGYTF,TGTGCCTGGAGTGTAAAGGGGAACTATGGCTACACCTTC
-,TRBJ1-2,-,TRBV9,CASSPRGLWQGNYGYTF,TGTGCCAGCAGCCCTAGAGGCCTGTGGCAGGGGAACTATGGCTACACCTTC
TRBD2,TRBJ2-3,-,TRBV28,CASSLAGAPDTQYF,TGTGCCAGCAGTTTAGCGGGAGCCCCAGATACGCAGTATTTT